These T cell receptor beta chains were read from a single sample in a study of shared clonotypes between healthy human individuals. The method was immunoSEQ multiplex PCR; TCRdb's version includes in-frame clones alone and lacks a portion of them. This table has more than 2 million clones, 93% appearing once. The sample comprised naive CD8+ T cells from PBMCs. These receptors were taken from a man younger than 30 in good health. Some clones in this sample may be carry-over from other donors' samples. Both conserved end residues are part of each CDR3. The order of the fields is clone size, J gene, V gene, D gene, CDR3 protein, CDR3 DNA. D genes are given only for firm matches. Expanded clones get a size class; other rows say once, few or many, or leave the size out.

-	TRBJ1-1	TRBV5-8	-	CASSLEPGEWTEAFF	TGTGCCAGCAGCTTGGAGCCAGGGGAGTGGACTGAAGCTTTCTTT
-	TRBJ2-7	TRBV9	-	CASSASGAKIYEQYF	TGTGCCAGCAGCGCCTCTGGAGCGAAGATCTACGAGCAGTACTTC
-	TRBJ1-1	TRBV7-9	-	CASIRNNEAFF	TGTGCCAGCATAAGGAACAATGAAGCTTTCTTT
-	TRBJ2-5	TRBV19	TRBD1	CASSRQGAYETQYF	TGTGCCAGTTCGAGACAGGGGGCCTATGAGACCCAGTACTTC
-	TRBJ2-7	TRBV19	-	CASSIGDGVNYEQYF	TGTGCCAGTAGTATTGGCGACGGAGTCAACTACGAGCAGTACTTC
-	TRBJ1-1	TRBV9	-	CASSGTGSPRVEAFF	TGTGCCAGCAGCGGTACCGGGAGCCCGCGAGTTGAAGCTTTCTTT
-	TRBJ2-5	TRBV5-1	TRBD1	CASRPGQGEETQYF	TGCGCCAGCAGGCCGGGACAGGGGGAAGAGACCCAGTACTTC
-	TRBJ2-7	TRBV15	-	CATSSFRGVDPREQYF	TGTGCCACCAGCTCATTCCGTGGAGTCGACCCGAGAGAGCAGTACTTC
-	TRBJ2-1	TRBV30	-	CAWSSSGMNEQFF	TGTGCCTGGAGTAGCTCTGGCATGAATGAGCAGTTCTTC
-	TRBJ1-1	TRBV18	TRBD1	CASSPTKGQGGNTEAFF	TGTGCCAGCTCACCAACAAAAGGACAGGGAGGGAACACTGAAGCTTTCTTT
-	TRBJ2-6	TRBV9	-	CASSLEISGANVLTF	TGTGCCAGCAGCCTTGAAATCTCTGGGGCCAACGTCCTGACTTTC
-	TRBJ2-7	TRBV28	-	CASSYGGQDEQYF	TGTGCCAGCAGTTATGGGGGTCAAGACGAGCAGTACTTC
-	TRBJ2-2	TRBV7-3	TRBD1	CASSSGQANTGELFF	TGTGCCAGCAGCTCAGGACAGGCGAACACCGGGGAGCTGTTTTTT
-	TRBJ2-5	TRBV15	-	CATSPPGAGETQYF	TGTGCCACCAGCCCTCCGGGGGCTGGAGAGACCCAGTACTTC
-	TRBJ1-2	TRBV7-9	TRBD1	CASSSPGTGFGYTF	TGTGCCAGCAGCTCCCCGGGGACAGGGTTTGGCTACACCTTC
-	TRBJ1-1	TRBV4-3	-	CASSQESWGRNTEAFF	TGCGCCAGCAGCCAAGAGTCTTGGGGGCGGAACACTGAAGCTTTCTTT
-	TRBJ2-7	TRBV14	-	CASSQLERSYEQYF	TGTGCCAGCAGCCAACTGGAGCGGTCCTACGAGCAGTACTTC
-	TRBJ2-1	TRBV5-8	TRBD1	CASSSLGQGGSYNEQFF	TGTGCCAGCAGCTCCCTGGGACAGGGTGGATCCTACAATGAGCAGTTCTTC
few	TRBJ1-2	TRBV27	-	CASRGPDGANYGYTF	TGTGCCAGCAGAGGACCGGACGGGGCTAACTATGGCTACACCTTC
-	TRBJ1-1	TRBV28	-	CASSPPEVPNTEAFF	TGTGCCAGCAGTCCCCCAGAAGTCCCGAACACTGAAGCTTTCTTT
-	TRBJ1-2	TRBV4-3	-	CASSRFRTADGYTF	TGCGCCAGCAGCCGATTTCGGACGGCGGATGGCTACACCTTC
once	TRBJ1-2	TRBV5-1	-	CASSPGTGSYYGYTF	TGCGCCAGCAGCCCTGGGACCGGGAGCTACTATGGCTACACCTTC
-	TRBJ2-7	TRBV10-3	-	CAISESIGPYEQYF	TGTGCCATCAGTGAGTCGATCGGTCCCTACGAGCAGTACTTC
-	TRBJ2-5	TRBV7-3	TRBD2	CAISPPEKREGQETQYF	TGTGCCATCTCCCCGCCGGAGAAGCGGGAGGGCCAAGAGACCCAGTACTTC
once	TRBJ1-1	TRBV4-1	-	CASSPTPGSTEAFF	TGCGCCAGCAGCCCAACCCCAGGGAGCACTGAAGCTTTCTTT